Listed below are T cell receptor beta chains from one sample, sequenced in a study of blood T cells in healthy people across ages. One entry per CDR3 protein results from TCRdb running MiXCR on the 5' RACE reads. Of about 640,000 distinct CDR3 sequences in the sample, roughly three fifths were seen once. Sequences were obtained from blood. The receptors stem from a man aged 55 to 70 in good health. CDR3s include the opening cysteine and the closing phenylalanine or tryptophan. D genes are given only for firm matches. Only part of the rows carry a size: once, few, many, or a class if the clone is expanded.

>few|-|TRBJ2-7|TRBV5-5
CASSLAGVVGEQYF
TGTGCCAGCAGCTTGGCGGGGGTTGTCGGCGAGCAGTACTTC
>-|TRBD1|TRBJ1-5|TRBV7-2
CASSGGTGGGNQPQHF
TGTGCCAGCAGCGGGGGGACAGGGGGAGGCAATCAGCCCCAGCATTTT
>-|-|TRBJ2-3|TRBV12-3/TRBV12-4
CASSPGASTHTQYF
TGTGCCAGCAGTCCCGGGGCTAGCACACATACGCAGTATTTT
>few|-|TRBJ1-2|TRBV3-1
CASSRDPNYGYTF
TGTGCCAGCAGCCGCGACCCTAACTATGGCTACACCTTC
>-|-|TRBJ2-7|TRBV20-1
CSASNRDPYEQYF
TGCAGTGCTAGCAACAGAGACCCCTACGAGCAGTACTTC
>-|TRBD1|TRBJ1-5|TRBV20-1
CSARVDRGSNQPQHF
TGCAGTGCTAGAGTGGACAGGGGTAGCAATCAGCCCCAGCATTTT
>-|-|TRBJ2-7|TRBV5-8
CASRTRKGEYEQYF
TGTGCCAGCAGGACCCGTAAGGGGGAGTACGAGCAGTACTTC
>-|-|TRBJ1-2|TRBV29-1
CSVVRSTGIDGYTF
TGCAGCGTTGTTAGGTCAACAGGGATCGATGGCTACACCTTC
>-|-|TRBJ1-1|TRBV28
CASNPGGLNTEAFF
TGTGCCAGCAATCCCGGTGGGTTGAACACTGAAGCTTTCTTT
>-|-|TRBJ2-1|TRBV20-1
CSARRDTRSYNEQFF
TGCAGTGCTAGGCGGGACACCCGCTCCTACAATGAGCAGTTCTTC
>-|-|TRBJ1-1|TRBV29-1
CSVALGGADTEAFF
TGCAGCGTCGCCTTGGGGGGCGCGGACACTGAAGCTTTCTTT
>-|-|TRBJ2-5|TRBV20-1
CSAKTGRETQYF
TGCAGTGCAAAGACCGGGCGGGAGACCCAGTACTTC
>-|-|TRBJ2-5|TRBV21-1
CASSPRTGDGETQYF
TGTGCCAGCAGCCCTCGGACAGGGGACGGGGAGACCCAGTACTTC
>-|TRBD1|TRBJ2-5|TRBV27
CASTRKGAGQETQYF
TGTGCCAGCACGAGGAAGGGGGCCGGTCAAGAGACCCAGTACTTC
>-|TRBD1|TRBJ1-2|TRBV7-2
CASSLGTDHYGYTF
TGTGCCAGCAGCTTGGGGACAGACCACTATGGCTACACCTTC
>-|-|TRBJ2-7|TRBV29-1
CSVEDEFSSSYEQYF
TGCAGCGTTGAAGACGAGTTCTCGAGCTCCTACGAGCAGTACTTC
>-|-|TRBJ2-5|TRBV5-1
CASSFTGIPQETQYF
TGCGCCAGCAGCTTCACAGGGATCCCCCAAGAGACCCAGTACTTC
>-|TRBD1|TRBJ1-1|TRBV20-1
CSAKTGGGGKAFF
TGCAGTGCCAAGACAGGGGGCGGAGGTAAAGCTTTCTTT
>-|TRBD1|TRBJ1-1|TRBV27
CASGDRGFEAFF
TGTGCCAGCGGGGACAGAGGGTTTGAAGCTTTCTTT
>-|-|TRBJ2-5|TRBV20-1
CSAIWGAPRSGRTFIETQYF
TGCAGTGCAATTTGGGGGGCACCCAGATCAGGAAGGACATTTATAGAGACCCAGTACTTC
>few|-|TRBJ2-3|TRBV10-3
CAISESAAADTQYF
TGTGCCATCAGTGAGTCGGCTGCCGCAGATACGCAGTATTTT
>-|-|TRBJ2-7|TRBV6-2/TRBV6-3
CASSPQTQIYEQYF
TGTGCCAGCAGTCCCCAGACACAAATCTACGAGCAGTACTTC
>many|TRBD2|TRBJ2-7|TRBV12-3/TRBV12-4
CASSPLAGSSYEQYF
TGTGCCAGCAGTCCACTAGCGGGAAGCTCCTACGAGCAGTACTTC
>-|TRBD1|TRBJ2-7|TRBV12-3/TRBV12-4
CASSSRDRNLYEQYF
TGTGCCAGCAGTTCACGGGACAGAAATCTCTACGAGCAGTACTTC
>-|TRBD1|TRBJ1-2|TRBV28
CASSTTTGTGGPYTF
TGTGCCAGCAGTACGACAACCGGGACAGGGGGTCCTTACACCTTC
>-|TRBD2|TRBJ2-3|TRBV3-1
CASSLLRGLAGYTQYF
TGTGCCAGCAGCCTCCTCCGGGGACTAGCGGGGTATACGCAGTATTTT
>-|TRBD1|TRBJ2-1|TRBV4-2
CASSQENRGKRQFF
TGTGCCAGCAGCCAAGAGAACAGGGGGAAACGGCAGTTCTTC
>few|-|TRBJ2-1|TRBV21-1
CASSSPGRGPYNEQFF
TGTGCCAGCAGCAGCCCAGGACGGGGACCCTACAATGAGCAGTTCTTC
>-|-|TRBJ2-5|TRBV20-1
CSARRGPETQYF
TGCAGTGCTAGGAGGGGTCCAGAGACCCAGTACTTC
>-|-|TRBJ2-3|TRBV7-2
CASSPRQAPDTQYF
TGTGCCAGCAGCCCGCGACAGGCCCCAGATACGCAGTATTTT
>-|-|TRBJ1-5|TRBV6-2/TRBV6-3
CASSYSQGWQPQHF
TGTGCCAGCAGTTACTCGCAGGGATGGCAGCCCCAGCATTTT
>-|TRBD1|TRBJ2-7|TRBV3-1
CASSPGTGGYSYEQYF
TGTGCCAGCAGCCCAGGGACAGGGGGCTATTCCTACGAGCAGTACTTC